The sequence of this TCR beta chain was determined in a study of shared clonotypes between healthy human individuals. The germline V gene encodes CDR1 SGHVS and CDR2 FQNEAQ. Trimming stripped 0 bases from V and 7 bases from J, with 18 bases between. This CDR3 comprises 16 residues. This clone was observed once. Only in-frame clones appear in the TCRdb table, and some are missing; sequencing was by immunoSEQ multiplex PCR. The sample gives about 2 million clones, about 95% of which show up once; more than 0.1% is in the top ten. V gene TRBV7-8 combines with J gene TRBJ2-5; the D gene is possibly TRBD1 (6 bases). Sequencing was carried out using naive CD4+ T cells sorted from blood. The sample's subset: CD45RA+ positively selected. This clonotype originated in a man aged 18 to 30 in good health. The CDR3: CASSLAGQIFGGTQYF. CDR3 in DNA: TGTGCCAGCAGCTTAGCAGGACAGATATTTGGTGGGACCCAGTACTTC.